This TCR beta chain was sequenced during a study of preoperative IRX-2 immunotherapy in early breast cancer. This clone was counted between two and nine times. Treatment meaning: preoperative locoregional IRX-2 cytokine immunotherapy. Samples came from a phase Ib trial of preoperative locoregional IRX-2 cytokine immunotherapy. Measured with immunoSEQ multiplex PCR; TCRdb has only the in-frame clones, and not every one. Of about 98,000 clones listed, about nine tenths were seen once; the top ten hold 2% to 2.5%. Here the sequenced sample was tumor tissue, taken after IRX-2 immunotherapy. This clonotype originated in a human donor with breast cancer.

DNA for the CDR3: TGTGCCAGCAGCCAACCCGGGACTAGGTATCAACAGCAGTACTTC. Amino acid sequence: CASSQPGTRYQQQYF. The rearrangement joins TRBV14 to TRBJ2-7, with 8 bases fitting TRBD2. There are 15 residues in the CDR3. Germline CDR1 reads SGHDN; CDR2 reads FVKESK. With V trimmed by 2 bases and J by 8 bases, 11 bases remained unmatched. The full variable domain, rest sourced from reference TRBV14 and TRBJ2-7, is EAGVTQFPSHSVIEKGQTVTLRCDPISGHDNLYWYRRVMGKEIKFLLHFVKESKQDESGMPNNRFLAERTGGTYSTLKVQPAELEDSGVYFCASSQPGTRYQQQYFGPGTRLTVT.